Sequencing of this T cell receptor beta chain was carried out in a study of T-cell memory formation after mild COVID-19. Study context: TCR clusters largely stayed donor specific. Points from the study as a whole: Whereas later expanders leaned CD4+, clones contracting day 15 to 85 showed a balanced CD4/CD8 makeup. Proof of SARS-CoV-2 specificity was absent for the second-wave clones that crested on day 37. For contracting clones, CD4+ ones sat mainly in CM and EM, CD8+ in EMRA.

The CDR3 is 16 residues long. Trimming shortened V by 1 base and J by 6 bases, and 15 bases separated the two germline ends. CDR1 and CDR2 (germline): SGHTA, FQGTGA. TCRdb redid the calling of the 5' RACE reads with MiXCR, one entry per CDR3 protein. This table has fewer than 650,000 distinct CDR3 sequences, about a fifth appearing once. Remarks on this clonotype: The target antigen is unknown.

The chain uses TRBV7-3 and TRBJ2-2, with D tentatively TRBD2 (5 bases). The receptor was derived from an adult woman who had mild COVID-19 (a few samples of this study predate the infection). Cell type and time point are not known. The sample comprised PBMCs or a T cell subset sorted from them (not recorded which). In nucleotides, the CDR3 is TGTGCCAGCAGCTTAATGAGCGGACCGACCGCCGGGGAGCTGTTTTTT. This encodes CASSLMSGPTAGELFF.